The 11 T cell receptor beta chains below come from one sample, sequenced in a study of shared clonotypes between healthy human individuals. Assay used: immunoSEQ multiplex PCR; TCRdb lists only in-frame clones, some missing. Altogether approximately 1,500,000 clones are present, roughly 97% being singletons, with the ten largest covering roughly 1.2%. The sample comprised naive CD4+ T cells sorted from blood. The subset: CD45RA+ positively selected. All receptors derive from a man under 40 in good health.

This chain connects TRBV7-3 to TRBJ1-2, with 11 bases matching TRBD1. CDR1 is SGHTA and CDR2 is FQGTGA in the germline V gene. This CDR3 is 16 amino acids long. V gave up 0 bases and J gave up 4 bases; unmatched junction bases: 4. CDR3 loop: CASSLTGTGGTYGYTF. CDR3 nucleotide sequence: TGTGCCAGCAGCTTAACGGGGACAGGGGGTACCTATGGCTACACCTTC.

This chain joins TRBV2 and TRBJ2-7; no firm D call. The CDR3 is 13 amino acids. Per germline, CDR1 SNHLY and CDR2 FYNNEI. Trimming cost V 6 bases and J 1 base, with 10 bases left between them. CDR3 residues: CASSVTLSYEQYF. The CDR3 nucleotides read TGTGCCAGCAGCGTAACACTATCCTACGAGCAGTACTTC.

The rearrangement uses TRBV5-1 and TRBJ2-3, with D perhaps matching TRBD2 (5 bases). This CDR3 spans 14 amino acids. The V gene's germline CDR1 is SGHRS and CDR2 YFSETQ. Trimming removed 4 bases from V and 1 base from J, with 10 bases in between. This CDR3 reads CASSRISGTDTQYF. Here the CDR3 DNA reads TGCGCCAGCAGCCGGATTAGCGGCACAGATACGCAGTATTTT.

The rearrangement links TRBV29-1 to TRBJ2-3; 9 bases line up with TRBD1. CDR1 and CDR2 (germline): SQVTM, ANQGSEA. Trimming cost V 5 bases and J 1 base; bases outside gene matches: 4. The CDR3 contains 14 residues. CDR3: CSVSRDRGTDTQYF. CDR3 nucleotide sequence: TGCAGCGTTTCCCGGGACAGGGGCACAGATACGCAGTATTTT.

J is TRBJ2-7 and V is TRBV7-2; D gene uncertain. Trimming removed 5 bases at V and 5 bases at J, with 13 bases between. Germline V gene data show CDR1 as SGHTA and CDR2 as FQGNSA. This CDR3 region has 13 residues. The CDR3 sequence is CASSKIRADEQYF. The CDR3 bases are TGTGCCAGCAGCAAAATACGGGCAGACGAGCAGTACTTC.

This chain connects TRBV27 to TRBJ2-1; 7 bases are a match to TRBD2. The V gene's germline CDR1 is MNHEY and CDR2 SMNVEV (reference sequence). This CDR3 is 12 amino acids long. V shed 6 bases, J shed 10 bases, and the junction held 6 bases outside the gene matches. CDR3 sequence: CASSSAGTEQFF. In DNA form, the CDR3 reads TGTGCCAGCAGCTCAGCGGGGACCGAGCAGTTCTTC.

The rearrangement links TRBV7-6 to TRBJ1-3, with D unclear. The CDR3 loop spans 17 amino acids. The germline V gene has CDR1 SGHVS and CDR2 FNYEAQ. With 1 base removed from V and 4 bases from J, the gap between germline ends came to 17 bases. DNA for the CDR3: TGTGCCAGCAGCTTAGAAGGAGGAGATATGTACGGAAACACCATATATTTT. Translated: CASSLEGGDMYGNTIYF.

Comments on this clone: Other nucleotide sequences from this sample produce the same CDR3. The chain uses TRBV5-1 and TRBJ2-1; 7 bases fit TRBD1. The CDR3 is 14 amino acids. J gave up 4 bases and V 0 bases, and 1 base lay outside the gene matches. Germline assignment: CDR1 SGHRS and CDR2 YFSETQ. The CDR3 region is CASSLDRGYNEQFF. The DNA for the CDR3 is TGCGCCAGCAGCTTGGACAGGGGATACAATGAGCAGTTCTTC.

The chain is built from TRBV27 and TRBJ2-1; possibly TRBD2 for D (6 bases). The V end lost 8 bases, the J end lost 5 bases, and 10 bases lay between the germline ends. This CDR3 comprises 12 residues. Per the germline V gene, CDR1 is MNHEY and CDR2 is SMNVEV (reference sequence). The DNA for the CDR3 is TGTGCCAGCCGGGGGATAAACAATGAGCAGTTCTTC. Its translation is CASRGINNEQFF.

V is TRBV7-2 and J is TRBJ1-2, with D possibly being TRBD1 (5 bases). Trimming took off 3 bases at V and 5 bases at J, with 7 bases between the two ends. The CDR3 length is 12 residues. The germline V gene encodes CDR1 SGHTA and CDR2 FQGNSA. The CDR3 DNA is TGTGCCAGCAGCTTCGGGACGTATGGCTACACCTTC. Translation gives CASSFGTYGYTF.

The rearrangement joins TRBV27 to TRBJ1-3; D is ambiguous. Looked up from germline, CDR1 is MNHEY and CDR2 is SMNVEV (reference sequence). The CDR3 totals 13 residues. V lost 3 bases and J lost 3, with 6 bases in between. The CDR3 protein is CASSFSGGNTIYF. In nucleotides, the CDR3 is TGTGCCAGCAGTTTCTCGGGTGGAAACACCATATATTTT.